The clone carrying this TCR beta chain has just a few counts. Antigen: not known. Template-switching 5'RACE yielded the TCR cDNA; a universal primer site and UMIs were added in the process. Using its own MiXCR run on the 5' RACE reads, TCRdb lists one record per CDR3 protein. The sample has around 590,000 distinct CDR3 sequences; more than 9% are singletons. V lost 7 bases and J 5 bases, leaving 15 bases between the germline ends. Germline V CDR1 and CDR2: LGHNT, FRNRAP. This CDR3 region has 13 residues. This specimen comes from a study of T cells after yellow fever vaccination. Overall study findings and caveats: The secondary response was weaker but peaked faster, day 5 versus 15.

The rearrangement uses TRBV12-5 and TRBJ2-7, with D perhaps TRBD2 (6 bases). The sequences come from PBMCs, collected on the day of the yellow fever booster vaccination. This TCR was recovered from a man aged 25 to 40 who received the YFV17D yellow fever vaccine. CDR3 nucleotides: TGTGCTAGTGCCGGTACTAGCTGGAACGAGCAGTACTTC. Protein sequence: CASAGTSWNEQYF.